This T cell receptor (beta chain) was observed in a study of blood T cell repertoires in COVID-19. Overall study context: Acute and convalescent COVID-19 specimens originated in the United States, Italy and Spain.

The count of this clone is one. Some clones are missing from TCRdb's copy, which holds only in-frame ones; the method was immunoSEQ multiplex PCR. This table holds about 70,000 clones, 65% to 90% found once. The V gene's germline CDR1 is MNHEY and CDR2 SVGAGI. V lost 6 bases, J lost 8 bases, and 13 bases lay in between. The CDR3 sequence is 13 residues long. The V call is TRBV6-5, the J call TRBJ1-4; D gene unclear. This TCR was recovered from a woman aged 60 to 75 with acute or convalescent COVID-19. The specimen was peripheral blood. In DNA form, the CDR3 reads TGTGCCAGCAGACGGTCGGGAGGAGAAAAACTGTTTTTT. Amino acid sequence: CASRRSGGEKLFF.